This is a list of T cell receptor beta chains from one sample in a study of cytomegalovirus exposure and HLA in healthy donors. TCRdb's copy holds only in-frame clones and misses some; the assay was immunoSEQ multiplex PCR. Found here are around 140,000 clones, around 83% of them singletons; the top ten hold about 8.1%. Sequencing was done on a sample of PBMCs. All receptors come from a woman between 45 and 60 years old in good health and CMV-seropositive. The CDR3 runs from the conserved cysteine through the conserved F or W. The order of the fields is clone size, J gene, D gene, V gene, CDR3 DNA, CDR3 protein. The D gene is left open where the match is weak. For some rows the clone size is stated as once, few or many, or as a class when expanded; others skip it.

-	TRBJ2-5	TRBD2	TRBV19	TGTGCCAGTGGACCTAGCGGGGGGGCCGAGACCCAGTACTTC	CASGPSGGAETQYF
-	TRBJ2-1	TRBD2	TRBV7-3	TGTGCCAGCAGCGTCTGGGGCGGGAGGGCCAATGAGCAGTTCTTC	CASSVWGGRANEQFF
-	TRBJ2-4	TRBD1	TRBV30	TGTGCCTGGAGTCGGGACAGGGTAACCAAAAACATTCAGTACTTC	CAWSRDRVTKNIQYF
once	TRBJ2-3	TRBD1	TRBV4-1	TGCGCCAGCATAGGGGGCAGAGACACAGATACGCAGTATTTT	CASIGGRDTDTQYF
few	TRBJ2-3	TRBD2	TRBV2	TGTGCCAGCAGTGGACTAGCGGGGGAATTCAAGTATTTT	CASSGLAGEFKYF
-	TRBJ2-7	-	TRBV27	TGTGCCAGCAGTTTCATCAGGGGCCCAACCACCTACGAGCAGTACTTC	CASSFIRGPTTYEQYF
-	TRBJ1-5	-	TRBV19	TGTGCCAGTAGTACCATTTCCGCCACACCGTATAGCAATCAGCCCCAGCATTTT	CASSTISATPYSNQPQHF
-	TRBJ2-7	TRBD1	TRBV13	TGTGCCAGCAGCTCACGACAGGGGCTATCCTACGAGCAGTACTTC	CASSSRQGLSYEQYF
few	TRBJ2-7	-	TRBV6-6	TGTGCCAGCAGTGTAGGGGTCGTCTACGAGCAGTACTTC	CASSVGVVYEQYF
-	TRBJ2-3	-	TRBV30	TGTGCCTGGAGTCGAACTGAGGATACGCAGTATTTT	CAWSRTEDTQYF
-	TRBJ2-3	-	TRBV5-1	TGCGCCAGCAGTCTGGGCGGGGATGAGGATACGCAGTATTTT	CASSLGGDEDTQYF
-	TRBJ2-7	-	TRBV7-3	TGTGCCAGCAGAGAACAGACAGCTGACTACGAGCAGTACTTC	CASREQTADYEQYF
few	TRBJ2-7	-	TRBV2	TGTGCCAGCAGTGTGCCCCGGGTCCACCCCTCGAAGTACGAGCAGTACTTC	CASSVPRVHPSKYEQYF
once	TRBJ2-1	-	TRBV7-3	TGTGCCAGCAGCCCGGGACATGGTGAGCAGTTCTTC	CASSPGHGEQFF
once	TRBJ2-5	-	TRBV5-1	TGCGCCAGCAGCTTGGGACAGATACAAGAGACCCAGTACTTC	CASSLGQIQETQYF
few	TRBJ1-1	TRBD1	TRBV27	TGTGCCAGCAGTTTATACCACGAGGGGACAGCTGAAGCTTTCTTT	CASSLYHEGTAEAFF
-	TRBJ2-1	TRBD2	TRBV15	TGTGCCACCAGGGCGGGGTGGGGGAGGGAGTGGAATGAGCAGTTCTTC	CATRAGWGREWNEQFF
-	TRBJ2-5	-	TRBV6-4	TGTGCCAGCCCTTTTGAGATCCAGTTTCAGGGGAGAAGGGAGACCCAGTACTTC	CASPFEIQFQGRRETQYF
-	TRBJ2-6	-	TRBV5-1	TGCGCCAGCAGAGACCCTGGGGCCAACGGCCTGACTTTC	CASRDPGANGLTF
-	TRBJ2-5	-	TRBV5-1	TGCGCCAGCAGCTTGAGCACCGTACCCTCGGAGACCCAGTACTTC	CASSLSTVPSETQYF